The clone carrying this TCR beta chain was observed a handful of times. Antigen specificity is unknown. From germline, CDR1 is SQVTM and CDR2 ANQGSEA. V lost 2 bases, J lost 8 bases, and 6 bases stayed unmatched. The CDR3 totals 13 residues. These data belong to a study of T cells in Graves' hyperthyroidism and ophthalmopathy. Orbital computed tomography, thyroid ultrasound, serum thyroxine and TRAb, and clinical symptoms together informed the diagnoses. The PBMCs had their origin in 7.5 to 10 ml of fresh peripheral blood. Study-level points and caveats: In simple terms, a model built on 13 V-J features told ophthalmopathy apart from stable hyperthyroidism. Blood also contained most expanded thyroid clonotypes above 0.001.

RNA transcripts gave rise to amplified TCR beta CDR3 regions. The TCR CDR3 first-round RT-PCR relied on the HTBI primer set. TCRdb ran MiXCR on the multiplex PCR reads and lists one entry per CDR3 protein. This table holds around 250,000 distinct CDR3 sequences, about 15% found once. Specimen: blood. This clonotype was obtained from a woman in her thirties or forties with Graves' hyperthyroidism that later progressed to Graves' ophthalmopathy. The genes are TRBV29-1 and TRBJ2-3, with 8 bases fitting TRBD2. In nucleotides, the CDR3 is TGCAGCGTTGAACTTACGGGAGGGTCTACGCAGTATTTT. Translation gives CSVELTGGSTQYF.